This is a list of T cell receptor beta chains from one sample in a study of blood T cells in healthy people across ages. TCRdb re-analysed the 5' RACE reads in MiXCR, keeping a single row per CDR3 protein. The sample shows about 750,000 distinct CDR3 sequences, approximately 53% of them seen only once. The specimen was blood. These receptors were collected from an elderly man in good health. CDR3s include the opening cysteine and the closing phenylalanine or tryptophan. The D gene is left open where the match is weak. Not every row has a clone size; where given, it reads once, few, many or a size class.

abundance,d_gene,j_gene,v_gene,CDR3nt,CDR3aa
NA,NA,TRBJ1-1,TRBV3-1,TGTGCCAGCAGCCAAGATAGGGTGAGGAGTACTGAAGCTTTCTTT,CASSQDRVRSTEAFF
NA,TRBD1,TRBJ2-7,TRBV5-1,TGCGCCAGCAGCTTGGCCTTCAGGGGGAGTACCTACGAGCAGTACTTC,CASSLAFRGSTYEQYF
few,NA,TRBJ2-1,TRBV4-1,TGCGCCAGCAGCCAAGATCTCGGGTCCCCTTACAATGAGCAGTTCTTC,CASSQDLGSPYNEQFF
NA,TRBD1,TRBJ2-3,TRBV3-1,TGTGCCAGCAGCCGGGACAGTCAGCACAGATACGCGTATTTT,CASSRDSQHRYAYF
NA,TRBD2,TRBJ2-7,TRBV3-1,TGTGCCAGCAGCCAACTAGCGGGAGCCTACAATGAGCAGTACTTC,CASSQLAGAYNEQYF
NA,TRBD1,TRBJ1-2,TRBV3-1,TGTGCCAGCAGCCTCAGGGGGCTTGGCTACACCTTC,CASSLRGLGYTF
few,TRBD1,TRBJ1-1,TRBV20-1,TGCAGTGCTAGAGTCTTCGGGACAGTCAGTGAAGCTTTCTTT,CSARVFGTVSEAFF
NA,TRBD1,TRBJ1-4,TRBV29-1,TGCAGCGGGATGACAGGGGGCAATACGGCCAAACTGTTTTTT,CSGMTGGNTAKLFF
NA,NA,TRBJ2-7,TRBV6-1,TGTGCCACCTCAGCAGTCTTTCTCTCCTACGAGCAGTACTTC,CATSAVFLSYEQYF
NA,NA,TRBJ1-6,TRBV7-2,TGTGCCAGCAGGTCTACAGAGATGAGCTCCTATAATTCACCCCTCCACTTT,CASRSTEMSSYNSPLHF
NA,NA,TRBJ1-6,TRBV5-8,TGTGCCAGCAGCTTGGGACAGATTGCGGGGAATTCACCCCTCCACTTT,CASSLGQIAGNSPLHF
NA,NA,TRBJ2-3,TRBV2,TGTGCCAGCAGTGTGAGGGGAGCTGAGGCAGATACGCAGTATTTT,CASSVRGAEADTQYF
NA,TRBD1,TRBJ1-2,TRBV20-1,TGCAGTGCCCCCGACAGGGGGCAAAGTAACTATGGCTACACCTTC,CSAPDRGQSNYGYTF
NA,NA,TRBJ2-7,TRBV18,TGTGCCAGCTCACCGGGCCAGGAGACCTACGAGCAGTACTTC,CASSPGQETYEQYF
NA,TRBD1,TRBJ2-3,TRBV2,TGTGCCAGCGAAAGGGGACAGGGAGCTGATACGCAGTATTTT,CASERGQGADTQYF
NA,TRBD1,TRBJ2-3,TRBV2,TGTGCCAGCAGTACGGGACAGGGTACAGATACGCAGTATTTT,CASSTGQGTDTQYF
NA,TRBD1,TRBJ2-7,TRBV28,TGTGCCAGCAGTGGGATTGGGACAGGGCCTGACGAGCAGTACTTC,CASSGIGTGPDEQYF
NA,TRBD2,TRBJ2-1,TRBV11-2,TGTGCCAGCAGCCCTAGCTCTAGCGGGAAGGTTAAGCAGTTCTTC,CASSPSSSGKVKQFF
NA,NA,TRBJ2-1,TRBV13,TGTGCCAGCAGTACGAGCTACAATGAGCAGTTCTTC,CASSTSYNEQFF
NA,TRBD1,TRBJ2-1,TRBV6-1,TGTGCCAGCAGTAGGACAGGGGCAATCAATGAGCAGTTCTTC,CASSRTGAINEQFF
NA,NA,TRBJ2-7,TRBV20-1,TGCAGTGCTAGTACTAGCCGGTACGAGCAGTACTTC,CSASTSRYEQYF
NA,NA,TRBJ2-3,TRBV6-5,TGTGCCAGCAGTTACTCAGGGACTGCCCTCGGATACGCGTATTTT,CASSYSGTALGYAYF
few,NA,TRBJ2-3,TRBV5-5,TGTGCCAGCAGCTTCTACAGGTTTAGCACAGATACGCAGTATTTT,CASSFYRFSTDTQYF
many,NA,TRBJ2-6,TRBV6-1,TGTGCCAGCAGTGAACCGGCAGGGACTGGGGCCAACGTCCTGACTTTC,CASSEPAGTGANVLTF
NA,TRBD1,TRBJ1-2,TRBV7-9,TGTGCCAGCGGACTTCAGGGGGTTGGCTATGGCTACACCTTC,CASGLQGVGYGYTF
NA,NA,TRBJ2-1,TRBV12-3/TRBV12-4,TGTGCCAGCAGTACGACTAATCCCTACAATGAGCAGTTCTTC,CASSTTNPYNEQFF
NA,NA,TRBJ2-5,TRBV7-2,TGTGCCAGCAGCTTAGAGGCGGGGATCCAAGAGACCCAGTACTTC,CASSLEAGIQETQYF
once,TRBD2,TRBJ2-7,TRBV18,TGTGCCAGCTCACCATGGGGACTAGTCTCCTACGAGCAGTACTTC,CASSPWGLVSYEQYF
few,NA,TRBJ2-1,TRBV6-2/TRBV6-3,TGTGCCAGCAGTTACTCGTCGGGGGAAATTTACAATGAGCAGTTCTTC,CASSYSSGEIYNEQFF
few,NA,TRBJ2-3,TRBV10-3,TGTGCCATCAGCCGGGGAGGCACAGATACGCAGTATTTT,CAISRGGTDTQYF
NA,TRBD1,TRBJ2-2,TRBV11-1,TGTGCCAGCAGCCATACGACAGGGGGCTACACCGGGGAGCTGTTTTTT,CASSHTTGGYTGELFF
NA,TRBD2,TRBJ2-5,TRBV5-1,TGCGCCAGCAGCCTAACCGGGACTAGCGGGAGACGAGGGGTCCAAGAGACCCAGTACTTC,CASSLTGTSGRRGVQETQYF
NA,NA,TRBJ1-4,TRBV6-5,TGTGCCAGCAGTTTGCCAGGCGGAAATGAAAAACTGTTTTTT,CASSLPGGNEKLFF
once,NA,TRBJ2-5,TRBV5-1,TGCGCCAGCAGCGTCGACGGGCGAGGGGAGCAGTACTTC,CASSVDGRGEQYF
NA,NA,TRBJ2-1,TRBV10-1,TGCGCCAGCAGTGAGAGTGTGTGGGGGCGCGGTGAGCAGTTCTTC,CASSESVWGRGEQFF
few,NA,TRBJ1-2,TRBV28,TGTGCCAGCAGCCCATCCACGGACAGCTTCTATGGCTACACCTTC,CASSPSTDSFYGYTF
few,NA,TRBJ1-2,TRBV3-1,TGTGCCAGCAGCCTAGGATCAGGGGCGGATGGCTACACCTTC,CASSLGSGADGYTF
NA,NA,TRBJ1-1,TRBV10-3,TGTGCCATCAGTGCCAATACGGTGAACACTGAAGCTTTCTTT,CAISANTVNTEAFF
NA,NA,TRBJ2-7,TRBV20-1,TGCAGTGCTAGAAGGTCAGTTCTTCCCTACGAGCAGTACTTC,CSARRSVLPYEQYF
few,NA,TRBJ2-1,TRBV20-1,TGCAGTGCTAGAGGTGGAATCGAGCGGCCCTCGGGCAATGAGCAGTTCTTC,CSARGGIERPSGNEQFF
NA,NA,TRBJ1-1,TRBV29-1,TGCAGCGTCGACACAGGGCCTGAAGCTTTCTTT,CSVDTGPEAFF
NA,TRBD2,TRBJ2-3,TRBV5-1,TGCGCCAGCACCAGCGGGAGATACGCGTATTTT,CASTSGRYAYF
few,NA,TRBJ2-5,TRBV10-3,TGTGCCACCAGGGCGGGAGAGACCCAGTACTTC,CATRAGETQYF
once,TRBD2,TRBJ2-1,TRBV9,TGTGCCAGCAGCGTAGGGACTAGCCTCATCAATGAGCAGTTCTTC,CASSVGTSLINEQFF
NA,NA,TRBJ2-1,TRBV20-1,TGCAGTGCTGAAAGATCCCGAAAGTACAATGAGCAGTTCTTC,CSAERSRKYNEQFF